This TCR beta chain was captured by sequencing in a study of blood T cell repertoires in COVID-19. Background on the study: Samples taken during acute and convalescent COVID-19 were collected in the United States, Italy and Spain. PBMCs, B-cell-depleted T cells, or T cells provided the cDNA or gDNA that made up the material.

Trimming pared 6 bases from V and 7 bases from J, leaving 15 bases between. Germline-derived CDR1 and CDR2 are LNHDA and SQIVND (reference sequence). This CDR3 is built from 14 residues. Per the authors' pipeline: For nucleated cells, counts were estimated from reference gene primer amplification. The repertoire was sequenced with immunoSEQ multiplex PCR; TCRdb's copy has only in-frame clones and lacks some. V, J and clone size reflect that table, while D and trimming were determined from the DNA. The table shows about 170,000 clones, with 80% to 85% occurring only once. Input material: peripheral blood. J is TRBJ2-2 and V is TRBV19; D not certain. The receptor's source is a human donor with acute or convalescent COVID-19. The donor label of this sample is uncertain. CDR3 bases: TGTGCCAGTAGGCAAAGAAACGCCGGCGGGGAGCTGTTTTTT. It translates to CASRQRNAGGELFF.